The subject of this entry is one T cell receptor beta chain. The antigen is undetermined. This sample is drawn from a study of shared clonotypes between healthy human individuals. Broader study findings: Shared clonotypes: about 4.6% naive CD4, around 3.5% naive CD8, around 2.2% memory CD4, about 0.41% memory CD8.

Running of the assay took place at deep level. Profiled with immunoSEQ multiplex PCR; TCRdb holds only in-frame clones, not every one. The data show millions of clones, approximately 94% seen once. The germline CDR1 and CDR2 sequences are KGHSH and LQKENI. The ends lost 0 bases at V and 7 bases at J; junction bases unmatched: 2. This CDR3 is 14 amino acids long. The TCR originated in a man younger than 30 in good health. The rearrangement uses TRBV18 and TRBJ2-2, with 7 bases that match TRBD2. The sequenced sample consisted of naive CD4+ T cells sorted from blood. Subset given: CD45RA+ positively selected. In DNA, the CDR3 is TGTGCCAGCTCACCACCGGGACTATTCGGGGAGCTGTTTTTT. This codes for CASSPPGLFGELFF.